This is a list of T cell receptor beta chains from one sample in a study of post-analysis software for immune sequencing data. Using its own MiXCR run on the PCR reads, TCRdb lists one record per CDR3 protein. The repertoire has around 700,000 distinct CDR3 sequences, 59% of them found once; the top ten carry roughly 10%. What was sequenced was blood. These TCRs come from a girl aged 2-10 years with multiple sclerosis. The CDR3 runs from the conserved cysteine through the conserved F or W. A D gene is named only where the DNA matches it firmly. Clone size is not always given. Where it is, it says once, few, many or a class for expanded clones.

d_call clone_size j_call v_call cdr3_nt cdr3_aa
NA NA TRBJ1-1 TRBV7-2 TGTGCCACCAAGGGGGGCACTGAAGCTTTCTTT CATKGGTEAFF
NA NA TRBJ1-2 TRBV3-1 TGTGCCAGCAGCCAAGCCTCGCCAGATTATGGCTACACCTTC CASSQASPDYGYTF
NA NA TRBJ1-2 TRBV20-1 TGCAGTGCTAGAGATGGGCAGTGCTATGGCTACACCTTC CSARDGQCYGYTF
TRBD1 NA TRBJ2-2 TRBV29-1 TGCAGCGGAGGGACAGGGGGAACCGGGGAGCTGTTTTTT CSGGTGGTGELFF
NA NA TRBJ2-7 TRBV10-3 TGTGCCATCAGTGGTCAGGGACCACCACCCTACGAGCAGTACTTC CAISGQGPPPYEQYF
NA NA TRBJ1-2 TRBV20-1 TGCAGTGCTAGGGGGCACCTCTATGGCTACACTTTC CSARGHLYGYTF
NA NA TRBJ1-4 TRBV20-1 TGCAGTGCTAGGACGGCCAAGAGGCTGTTTTTT CSARTAKRLFF
NA NA TRBJ2-3 TRBV29-1 TGCAGCGCCGCCCGACAGTTAACAGATACGCAGTATTTT CSAARQLTDTQYF
TRBD2 NA TRBJ2-5 TRBV4-2 TGTACCAGCAGCCAAGACCTACTAGCGGGGGAGACCCAGTACTTC CTSSQDLLAGETQYF
NA NA TRBJ2-5 TRBV7-8 TGTGCCAGCAGCCTTGGGGGGCAGGAGCAGTACTTC CASSLGGQEQYF
TRBD2 NA TRBJ2-3 TRBV7-3 TGTGCCAGCAGCCCCCTCGCGAGGGAGGGGATAGATACGCAGTATTTT CASSPLAREGIDTQYF
NA NA TRBJ2-5 TRBV6-6 TGTGCCAGCAGTTACGGCGGGGCCAACCAAGAGACCCAGTACTTC CASSYGGANQETQYF
NA once TRBJ1-1 TRBV4-2 TGTGCCAGCAGCCAAGAGGGGGGGATGAACACTGAAGCTTTCTTT CASSQEGGMNTEAFF
TRBD1 many TRBJ1-2 TRBV6-2/TRBV6-3 TGTGCCAGCACCTCCGCTTGGACAGGGAGTGGTGGCTACACCTTC CASTSAWTGSGGYTF
TRBD2 NA TRBJ2-1 TRBV11-2 TGTGCCAGCAGCTCCGCGGGAGTGGGCTACAATGAGCAGTTCTTC CASSSAGVGYNEQFF
TRBD1 NA TRBJ1-1 TRBV29-1 TGCAGCGCACCGAAGGGACAGATCGAAGCTTTCTTT CSAPKGQIEAFF
NA once TRBJ2-3 TRBV10-3 TGTGCCACACGCAGCCCAGATACGCAGTATTTT CATRSPDTQYF
NA NA TRBJ2-1 TRBV5-1 TGCGCCAGCAGCCCGCCGCGCAAGACGAGTACCCACAATGAGCAGTTCTTC CASSPPRKTSTHNEQFF
NA NA TRBJ2-4 TRBV11-2 TGTGCCAGCAGCTTAGAACTTCAAAACATTCAGTACTTC CASSLELQNIQYF
NA few TRBJ2-4 TRBV7-9 TGTGCCAGCAGCTTAGCCGCCGCGGGGCAGTACTTC CASSLAAAGQYF
NA NA TRBJ2-1 TRBV29-1 TGCAGCGCCCGACTCCTCTCCAATGAGCAGTTCTTC CSARLLSNEQFF
NA NA TRBJ2-5 TRBV21-1 TGTGCCAGCAGCAATCACAGGGGGCGATTATTGGAGACCCAGTACTTC CASSNHRGRLLETQYF
TRBD1 NA TRBJ1-2 TRBV6-2/TRBV6-3 TGTGCCAGCAGTCTCACCCGACAGGGAACCTTCTATGGCTACACCTTC CASSLTRQGTFYGYTF
NA NA TRBJ2-7 TRBV7-2 TGTGCCAGCAGCTGGACCGGAGCGATAGCTCGGCACAGGTCCTACAATGAGCAGTACTTC CASSWTGAIARHRSYNEQYF
NA NA TRBJ2-3 TRBV4-2 TGTGCCAGCAGCCCGACGAGGGGTGAGGGAGATACGCAGTATTTT CASSPTRGEGDTQYF
NA NA TRBJ2-5 TRBV20-1 TGCAGTGCTCCAGCTAGCATGGAGACCCAGTACTTC CSAPASMETQYF
TRBD2 few TRBJ2-7 TRBV6-2/TRBV6-3 TGTGCCAGCAGTTACATTAGGACTAGCGTTTACGAGCAGTACTTC CASSYIRTSVYEQYF
NA NA TRBJ1-1 TRBV4-3 TGCGCCAGCAGCCAAGATCGGGTGGGTGAAGCTTTCTTT CASSQDRVGEAFF
NA few TRBJ2-6 TRBV3-1 TGTGCCAGCAGCACACGGGACGGCTCATATTGGGCCAACGTCCTGACTTTC CASSTRDGSYWANVLTF
NA NA TRBJ1-2 TRBV7-9 TGTGCCAGCAGCTTTTCGGAGTATGGCTACACCTTC CASSFSEYGYTF
TRBD1 NA TRBJ2-5 TRBV7-8 TGTGCCAGCAGCTTGGGACAGGGGGGGGCTGGAGAGACCCAGTACTTC CASSLGQGGAGETQYF
NA NA TRBJ1-1 TRBV7-8 TGTGCCAGCAGCCGCGACCGAACAGTGTTGGGCACTGAAGCTTTCTTT CASSRDRTVLGTEAFF